Included here is one TCR beta chain sequence, with context. What it binds is unknown. This entry belongs to a study of early T cells in non-severe SARS-CoV-2 infection. Background on the study: It was bulk RNA from unsorted whole blood that was sequenced, and the chains were unpaired. Study observations and caveats: VDJdb-based annotation leaned toward anti-spike CD8 responses and missed private and CD4 specificities.

TCRdb reprocessed the 5' RACE reads with MiXCR, giving one entry per CDR3 protein. The data hold 45,000 to 55,000 distinct CDR3 sequences, with 11% observed a single time. The CDR3 has 16 amino acids. V shed 4 bases, J shed 4 bases, and the junction held 11 bases outside the gene matches. Germline values: CDR1 MDHEN, CDR2 SYDVKM. Sequenced sample: whole blood. This receptor was identified in an adult who was a healthcare worker with PCR-confirmed SARS-CoV-2 infection or an uninfected control (not recorded which). This chain links TRBV28 with TRBJ1-1; 8 nucleotides match TRBD1. The CDR3 region has the DNA TGTGCCAGCAGTTGGACCGGGAGGACAGGGAGCACTGAAGCTTTCTTT. Translation: CASSWTGRTGSTEAFF. Full variable domain (rest looked up from reference TRBV28 and TRBJ1-1): DVKVTQSSRYLVKRTGEKVFLECVQDMDHENMFWYRQDPGLGLRLIYFSYDVKMKEKGDIPEGYSVSREKKERFSLILESASTNQTSMYLCASSWTGRTGSTEAFFGQGTRLTVV.